This T cell receptor beta chain is from a study of Graves' ophthalmopathy and Graves' hyperthyroidism. The CDR3 is 14 amino acids. Losses at the gene ends were 6 bases for V and 3 bases for J; bases not matched to a gene: 8. Looked up from germline, CDR1 is MNHEY and CDR2 is SVGEGT. The study excluded patients with other autoimmune diseases, uncontrolled infections, pregnancy or lactation. This clonotype was seen many times. Scientists amplified the TCR beta CDR3 regions from RNA transcripts. HTBI-primed RT-PCR formed the first round, and a multiplex PCR formed the second. TCRdb called the multiplex PCR reads again in MiXCR, with one record for every CDR3 protein. The sample contains 200,000 to 250,000 distinct CDR3 sequences, less than 30% of which appear only once.

The source of this sequence is a middle-aged man with Graves' ophthalmopathy. The gene calls are TRBV6-2 or TRBV6-3 and TRBJ2-7; 7 bases are shared with TRBD1. Sequenced sample: peripheral blood. This chain's CDR3 is CASRTYRGSYEQYF. CDR3 nucleotide sequence: TGTGCCAGCAGAACCTACAGGGGCAGCTACGAGCAGTACTTC.